These 12 T cell receptor beta chains originate from one sample sequenced in a study of cytomegalovirus exposure and HLA in healthy donors. Primers included in the PCR were 60 Vbeta and 13 Jbeta primers. TCRdb's table, derived via immunoSEQ multiplex PCR, lists solely in-frame clones and lacks some. The sample lists fewer than 200,000 clones, 75% to 85% seen once, with approximately 14% in the top ten. The sequencing sample was made of PBMCs. The receptors were gathered from a woman aged 25 to 39 in good health and CMV-seropositive.

The chain combines TRBV28 with TRBJ2-2, with 8 nucleotides matching TRBD1. Germline V lookup: CDR1 MDHEN, CDR2 SYDVKM. This CDR3 has 14 residues. J lost 5 bases, V lost 7 bases, and 6 bases had no gene match. CDR3 bases: TGTGCCAGCAATCCAGGGGGCCGGACCGGGGAGCTGTTTTTT. As protein: CASNPGGRTGELFF.

This clone was recorded a few times. The chain recombines TRBV4-2 with TRBJ2-3; D might be TRBD2 (5 bases). Trimming shortened V by 4 bases and J by 2 bases, and 16 bases separated the two germline ends. CDR3 length: 16 amino acids. Germline V gene lookup returns CDR1 LGHNA and CDR2 YNFKEQ. CDR3 residues: CASSPHPGSSTDTQYF. Here the CDR3 DNA reads TGTGCCAGCAGCCCTCATCCGGGGTCGTCCACAGATACGCAGTATTTT.

The chain's CDR3 is CSAGQGRDTGELFF. In DNA form, the CDR3 reads TGCAGCGCCGGACAGGGGAGGGACACCGGGGAGCTGTTTTTT. This rearrangement joins TRBV29-1 to TRBJ2-2; 9 bases match TRBD1. The ends lost 7 bases at V and 3 bases at J; junction bases unmatched: 6. Germline loops: CDR1 SQVTM, CDR2 ANQGSEA. This CDR3 has 14 amino acids.

The chain combines TRBV5-1 with TRBJ1-1; a possible D gene is TRBD1 (5 bases). V dropped 4 bases and J dropped 5 bases, with 15 bases sitting between them. Germline values: CDR1 SGHRS, CDR2 YFSETQ. This CDR3 is 14 amino acids long. CDR3 loop: CASSIGGSTTEAFF. CDR3 bases: TGCGCCAGCAGCATCGGGGGAAGTACAACTGAAGCTTTCTTT.

This clone has more than one count but fewer than ten. The same CDR3 arises from other DNA sequences in this sample as well. The rearrangement links TRBV27 to TRBJ1-6; no clear D gene. Per germline, CDR1 MNHEY and CDR2 SMNVEV (reference sequence). Between the trimmed V and J ends, which lost 4 bases and 8 bases, there was a span of 18 bases. This CDR3 has 16 residues. This CDR3 is CASSSPWRGHYSPLHF. CDR3 in DNA: TGTGCCAGCAGTTCCCCGTGGCGAGGCCACTATTCACCCCTCCACTTT.

The chain joins TRBV7-9 to TRBJ2-5, with TRBD2 identical over 11 bases. The trim removed 7 bases at V and 2 bases at J, leaving 6 bases unmatched. The CDR3 spans 15 residues. Germline lookup yields CDR1 SEHNR and CDR2 FQNEAQ (reference sequence). The CDR3 region is CASKSGTSGQETQYF. DNA of the CDR3: TGTGCCAGCAAGTCAGGGACTAGCGGACAAGAGACCCAGTACTTC.

The chain employs TRBV19 and TRBJ1-2, with 9 bases identical to TRBD1. Germline CDR1 is LNHDA and CDR2 is SQIVND (reference sequence). V shed 6 bases and J 4 bases; nucleotides not matched to a gene: 6. This CDR3 has 14 residues. CDR3 in amino acids: CASREQGAFYGYTF. CDR3 sequence (DNA): TGTGCCAGTAGAGAACAGGGGGCCTTCTATGGCTACACCTTC.

This chain links TRBV6-6 with TRBJ1-4, with 9 nucleotides matching TRBD1. V was pared by 6 bases and J by 6 bases, with 5 bases of the junction left unmatched. Germline CDR1 is MNHNY and CDR2 is SVGAGI (reference sequence). CDR3 length: 14 residues. The CDR3 is CASRQGQGYEKLFF. The DNA for the CDR3 is TGTGCCAGCAGACAGGGACAGGGATATGAAAAACTGTTTTTT.

V usage is TRBV30 and J usage is TRBJ2-1; unclear D gene. Per the germline V gene, CDR1 is GTSNPN and CDR2 is SVGIG (reference sequence). Trimming took off 2 bases at V and 5 bases at J, with 10 bases between the two ends. The CDR3 contains 13 residues. The CDR3 is CAWSKEFHNEQFF. CDR3 DNA: TGTGCCTGGAGTAAGGAGTTTCACAATGAGCAGTTCTTC.

The rearrangement uses TRBV29-1 and TRBJ2-2; D is ambiguous. The V end was cut by 3 bases, the J end by 5 bases, with 7 bases between. The CDR3 has 12 residues. Germline V CDR1 and CDR2: SQVTM, ANQGSEA. In DNA form, the CDR3 reads TGCAGCGTTGAGGAGCAGACCGGGGAGCTGTTTTTT. Its translation: CSVEEQTGELFF.

The chain combines TRBV14 with TRBJ2-3; TRBD2 aligns across 8 bases. This CDR3 region has 15 residues. Per the germline V gene, CDR1 is SGHDN and CDR2 is FVKESK. Trimming removed 6 bases from V and 1 base from J; junction bases left unmatched: 6. The chain's CDR3 is CASSARTSRTDTQYF. The CDR3, as DNA: TGTGCCAGCAGTGCCCGGACTAGCCGCACAGATACGCAGTATTTT.

The chain carries TRBV13 and TRBJ2-1; the match to TRBD1 covers 9 bases. Germline CDR1 and CDR2: PRHDT and FYEKMQ (reference sequence). V trimming: 5 bases; J trimming: 4 bases; junction bases outside the gene matches: 6. This CDR3 is built from 15 residues. CDR3 sequence: CASSRDRAGYNEQFF. For the CDR3, the DNA is TGTGCCAGCAGCCGGGACAGGGCGGGGTACAATGAGCAGTTCTTC.